This entry lists 17 T cell receptor beta chains sequenced from one sample in a study of vaccination and CD4 T cells after COVID-19. Sequencing of cultured CD4+ T cell DNA used the Oncomine TCR Beta short-read assay. In TCRdb, the PCR reads were re-called with MiXCR into one record per CDR3 protein. The sample has about 9,000 distinct CDR3 sequences; roughly half are singletons. Their target antigens are unknown. Treatment defined: 10-day PBMC culture with coronavirus spike peptide pools or control peptides (ViraFEST assay). What was sequenced was CD4+ T cells from blood, cultured in vitro. These receptors came from a human donor who had recovered from COVID-19.

The V gene is TRBV20-1, the J gene TRBJ2-3, with TRBD2 matching over 12 bases. The germline gives CDR1 DFQATT, CDR2 SNEGSKA (reference sequence). The trim removed 3 bases at V and 4 bases at J, leaving 5 bases unmatched. This CDR3 contains 15 residues. Here the CDR3 reads CSASLLAGGADTQYF. In DNA, the CDR3 is TGCAGTGCTAGCTTACTAGCGGGAGGCGCAGATACGCAGTATTTT.

The genes are TRBV2 and TRBJ2-3; D is possibly TRBD2 (5 bases). V was pared by 6 bases and J by 5 bases, with 9 bases between. Per germline, CDR1 SNHLY and CDR2 FYNNEI. This CDR3 has 12 amino acids. The CDR3: CASRKLVDTQYF. The CDR3 nucleotides read TGTGCCAGCAGGAAACTAGTAGATACGCAGTATTTT. The variable domain in full, completed from reference TRBV2 and TRBJ2-3, reads EPEVTQTPSHQVTQMGQEVILRCVPISNHLYFYWYRQILGQKVEFLVSFYNNEISEKSEIFDDQFSVERPDGSNFTLKIRSTKLEDSAMYFCASRKLVDTQYFGPGTRLTVL.

CDR3 in amino acids: CASSSGQGSNQPQHF. The CDR3 DNA is TGTGCCAGCAGCTCGGGACAGGGAAGCAATCAGCCCCAGCATTTT. The chain carries TRBV11-3 and TRBJ1-5; 9 bases align to TRBD1. The CDR3 loop spans 15 amino acids. The V gene end was trimmed by 4 bases and the J gene end by 1 base; junction bases not matched to a gene: 2. Germline loops: CDR1 SGHNT, CDR2 YENEEA.

This clonotype was seen only a few times. CDR3: CASRADSNQPQHF. The CDR3 DNA is TGTGCCAGCAGGGCGGATAGCAATCAGCCCCAGCATTTT. The V and J genes are TRBV6-1 and TRBJ1-5; D call uncertain. Deletions cut 6 bases from V and 0 bases from J, with 6 bases between. Germline V CDR1 and CDR2: MNHNS, SASEGT. The CDR3 length is 13 residues.

The V gene is TRBV28, the J gene TRBJ2-3, with 7 bases fitting TRBD2. Germline CDR1 and CDR2: MDHEN and SYDVKM. The V and J ends lost 7 bases and 5 bases, in that order; junction bases with no gene match: 12. CDR3 length: 15 amino acids. The CDR3 region is CASTEGAGAKDTQYF. Here the CDR3 DNA reads TGTGCCAGCACCGAAGGGGCGGGAGCAAAAGATACGCAGTATTTT.

This clonotype was counted only a few times. J is TRBJ1-2 and V is TRBV28; 9 nucleotides align to TRBD1. Per the germline V gene, CDR1 is MDHEN and CDR2 is SYDVKM. The V segment lost 6 bases and the J segment 5 bases; nucleotides outside the gene matches: 4. This CDR3 region has 13 residues. This CDR3 is CASSSTGGYGYTF. CDR3 bases: TGTGCCAGCAGCTCGACAGGGGGGTATGGCTACACCTTC.

The rearrangement uses TRBV9 and TRBJ2-5; 10 positions agree with TRBD2. Looked up from germline, CDR1 is SGDLS and CDR2 is YYNGEE. The CDR3 length is 18 residues. The ends lost 0 bases at V and 0 bases at J; junction bases unmatched: 8. The CDR3 here is CASSVASASGGHQETQYF. CDR3 DNA sequence: TGTGCCAGCAGCGTAGCTTCGGCTAGCGGGGGCCACCAAGAGACCCAGTACTTC.

The chain is built from TRBV20-1 and TRBJ2-1; D unresolved. Between the trimmed V and J ends, which lost 0 bases and 9 bases, there was a span of 9 bases. Germline CDR1 is DFQATT and CDR2 is SNEGSKA (reference sequence). The CDR3 is made up of 12 amino acids. The CDR3 sequence: CSARDGVGEQFF. The CDR3 coding sequence is TGCAGTGCTAGAGATGGGGTTGGTGAGCAGTTCTTC.

The chain carries TRBV28 and TRBJ1-4, with 8 bases aligning to TRBD1. V gave up 6 bases and J gave up 7 bases; unmatched junction bases: 16. There are 17 residues in the CDR3. The germline gives CDR1 MDHEN, CDR2 SYDVKM. The CDR3 protein is CASRPNEGQVGSEKLFF. DNA for the CDR3: TGTGCCAGCAGGCCCAACGAGGGACAGGTCGGCAGTGAAAAACTGTTTTTT.

This clonotype was seen only a few times. V is TRBV6-2 or TRBV6-3 and J is TRBJ2-7, with 8 positions matching TRBD2. The V gene's germline CDR1 is MNHEY and CDR2 SVGEGT. The V segment lost 6 bases and the J segment 4 bases; nucleotides outside the gene matches: 2. The CDR3 has 12 residues. The CDR3 bases are TGTGCCAGCAGGCGGGGGGATTACGAGCAGTACTTC. Translation gives CASRRGDYEQYF.

This chain uses TRBV30 with TRBJ2-7, with a possible D match to TRBD2 (7 bases). The germline V gene has CDR1 GTSNPN and CDR2 SVGIG (reference sequence). Trimming left V 2 bases short and J 3 bases short, with 23 bases between. This CDR3 has 17 amino acids. The DNA of the CDR3 is TGTGCCTGGAGTTTAAGCGGGGACAACTCCCTATACTACGAGCAGTACTTC. Translation: CAWSLSGDNSLYYEQYF.

This clonotype was seen only a few times. The chain employs TRBV15 and TRBJ1-1; a possible D gene is TRBD1 (5 bases). The CDR3 is 14 amino acids. Germline V CDR1 and CDR2: LNHNV, YYDKDF (reference sequence). V was pared by 1 base and J by 1 base, with 7 bases between. CDR3 sequence reads: CATSRGGENTEAFF. The CDR3 bases are TGTGCCACCAGCAGAGGGGGGGAGAACACTGAAGCTTTCTTT. Based on the CDR3 plus reference TRBV15 and TRBJ1-1, the full variable domain is DAMVIQNPRYQVTQFGKPVTLSCSQTLNHNVMYWYQQKSSQAPKLLFHYYDKDFNNEADTPDNFQSRRPNTSFCFLDIRSPGLGDTAMYLCATSRGGENTEAFFGQGTRLTVV.

The CDR3 spells CASSYNQYYGYTF. The CDR3 nucleotides are TGTGCCAGCAGTTACAACCAGTACTATGGCTACACCTTC. The chain recombines TRBV6-5 with TRBJ1-2; D gene uncertain. V was clipped by 2 bases and J by 3 bases, with 7 bases between them. CDR3 length equals 13 residues. Germline CDR1 is MNHEY and CDR2 is SVGAGI.

This sequence joins TRBV6-5 and TRBJ1-1, with 7 bases lining up with TRBD1. This CDR3 has 14 amino acids. The junction had 4 bases not matched to a gene; V was cut back by 2 bases and J by 4 bases. Per the germline V gene, CDR1 is MNHEY and CDR2 is SVGAGI. The DNA for the CDR3 is TGTGCCAGCAGTTACGGGCAGGGGGGCACTGAAGCTTTCTTT. As protein: CASSYGQGGTEAFF.

This chain links TRBV18 with TRBJ2-5; D unclear. V dropped 6 bases and J dropped 5 bases, with 10 bases sitting between them. CDR3 size: 12 residues. Looked up from germline, CDR1 is KGHSH and CDR2 is LQKENI. DNA of the CDR3: TGTGCCAGCTCGGGGTCACGGGAGACCCAGTACTTC. It is translated as CASSGSRETQYF.

This clonotype was detected once. The V gene is TRBV28, the J gene TRBJ1-1, with D perhaps TRBD1 (5 bases). V lost 8 bases, J lost 1 base, and 20 bases lay in between. Germline V gene lookup returns CDR1 MDHEN and CDR2 SYDVKM. This CDR3 is built from 16 residues. The CDR3 bases are TGTGCCAGCCTTCCCTCCGGGGACTGGAAGAACACTGAAGCTTTCTTT. This translates into CASLPSGDWKNTEAFF.

The chain combines TRBV11-1 with TRBJ2-2, with 7 bases lining up with TRBD1. Germline loops: CDR1 SGHAT, CDR2 FQDESV (reference sequence). The ends lost 5 bases at V and 4 bases at J; junction bases unmatched: 7. CDR3 length: 15 amino acids. In DNA, the CDR3 is TGTGCCAGCAGCAGAGACAGGGTTGGCACCGGGGAGCTGTTTTTT. Translated, it gives CASSRDRVGTGELFF.